The 16 T cell receptor beta chains below all came from one sample that was sequenced in a study of shared clonotypes between healthy human individuals (dated by TCRdb to the early 2020s). The library was produced with the immunoSEQ multiplex PCR assay. What TCRdb holds here is the immuneACCESS table cut down to in-frame rearrangements. Part of the clones is not present; checked against another copy, under half of the missing clones reflect an unresolved V gene, and the others are unexplained. In all, the sample holds about 360,000 clones, and 73% of those were seen once. The ten largest clones represent 8% to 13% of the sample. The specimen was memory CD4+ T cells sorted from blood. This specimen's cell subset or site label, per the study, means: CD45RA-negative fraction. The receptors come from a man aged 30 to 45 in good health.

This clone was counted a few times. This chain links TRBV25-1 with TRBJ1-4; 8 bases map to TRBD1. Germline-derived CDR1 and CDR2 are MGHDK and SYGVNS. The CDR3 runs 15 residues. After removal of 5 bases from V and 4 bases from J, the junction contained 6 bases not matched to a gene. CDR3 amino acids: CASSYHRGGNEKLFF. CDR3 in DNA: TGTGCCAGCAGTTATCACAGGGGGGGTAATGAAAAACTGTTTTTT.

This clone was observed a handful of times. At the DNA level, this CDR3 is encoded by other sequences in the same sample as well. This chain uses TRBV6-1 with TRBJ2-3, with D possibly TRBD1 on 6 matching bases. The V gene lost 3 bases and the J gene lost 0 bases, with 13 bases spanning the gap. Germline CDR1 MNHNS, CDR2 SASEGT. This CDR3 is built from 16 residues. CDR3 region: CASSESVGQSTDTQYF. The CDR3 nucleotides read TGTGCCAGCAGTGAGTCAGTCGGACAGAGCACAGATACGCAGTATTTT.

This chain uses TRBV5-6 with TRBJ2-3; weak D call: TRBD2 (5 bases). Trimming took 4 bases from V and 2 from J, leaving 14 bases between them. The CDR3 totals 15 residues. Germline CDR1 reads SGHDT; CDR2 reads YYEEEE. CDR3 region: CASSPLWEITDTQYF. For the CDR3, the DNA is TGTGCCAGCAGCCCCCTGTGGGAGATCACAGATACGCAGTATTTT.

The rearrangement joins TRBV7-2 to TRBJ2-1, with D perhaps matching TRBD2 (6 bases). Germline CDR1 SGHTA, CDR2 FQGNSA. With 4 bases removed from V and 3 bases from J, the gap between germline ends came to 13 bases. The CDR3 is 15 amino acids. The CDR3 DNA reads TGTGCCAGCAGCTCGGTGGGAGGAAACTACAATGAGCAGTTCTTC. Its translation is CASSSVGGNYNEQFF.

Many counts were recorded for this clone. This rearrangement joins TRBV11-2 to TRBJ2-7, with a possible D match to TRBD1 (6 bases). This CDR3 region has 13 residues. The V end lost 2 bases, the J end lost 3 bases, and 8 bases lay between the germline ends. Germline V CDR1 and CDR2: SGHAT, FQNNGV. CDR3 protein: CASSLSRGYEQYF. The CDR3 nucleotides are TGTGCCAGCAGCTTATCCAGGGGCTACGAGCAGTACTTC.

This rearrangement joins TRBV9 to TRBJ1-1, with 9 bases lining up with TRBD1. In germline, CDR1 is SGDLS, CDR2 YYNGEE. The CDR3 is 14 amino acids. V lost 2 bases and J lost 1; bases outside the gene matches: 0. As DNA, the CDR3 is TGTGCCAGCAGCGTGGACAGGGGGAACACTGAAGCTTTCTTT. Protein sequence: CASSVDRGNTEAFF.

This rearrangement joins TRBV10-3 to TRBJ2-7; 10 bases match TRBD2. The CDR3 has 13 residues. Germline loops: CDR1 ENHRY, CDR2 SYGVKD. With V trimmed by 10 bases and J by 3 bases, 6 bases remained unmatched. CDR3 coding DNA: TGTGCCACACCTAGCGGGGGTTTCTACGAGCAGTACTTC. It specifies CATPSGGFYEQYF.

This sequence joins TRBV10-3 and TRBJ2-5, with 7 bases lining up with TRBD2. The ends lost 2 bases at V and 1 base at J; junction bases unmatched: 7. Germline loops: CDR1 ENHRY, CDR2 SYGVKD. There are 16 residues in the CDR3. CDR3 loop: CAISEGREGFQETQYF. The CDR3 nucleotides are TGTGCCATCAGTGAGGGCAGGGAGGGCTTCCAAGAGACCCAGTACTTC.

The CDR3 DNA reads TGTGCCTGGAGTAAACCCTACAGGGAATCCCGCTATGGCTACACCTTC. Translating gives CAWSKPYRESRYGYTF. The chain combines TRBV30 with TRBJ1-2; possible D gene TRBD1, 6 bases. The CDR3 extends over 16 amino acids. Germline loops: CDR1 GTSNPN, CDR2 SVGIG (reference sequence). Trimming left V 2 bases short and J 4 bases short, with 20 bases between.

As DNA, the CDR3 is TGCGCCAGCAGGGCGAACACCGGGGAGCTGTTTTTT. Translation gives CASRANTGELFF. J is TRBJ2-2 and V is TRBV10-1; D is uncertain. The V end was cut by 6 bases, the J end by 0 bases, with 2 bases between. CDR1 is WNHNN and CDR2 is SYGVQD in the germline V gene (reference sequence). CDR3 length equals 12 residues.

The chain is built from TRBV13 and TRBJ1-2, with 10 bases identical to TRBD1. Germline V gene sequence: CDR1 PRHDT, CDR2 FYEKMQ (reference sequence). This CDR3 comprises 15 residues. J was trimmed by 7 bases and V by 2 bases; bases with no gene match: 7. The CDR3 spells CASSLTGTGVSGYTF. The CDR3 nucleotides are TGTGCCAGCAGCTTAACCGGGACAGGGGTTTCTGGCTACACCTTC. The entire variable domain, with the rest obtained from reference TRBV13 and TRBJ1-2, is as follows: AAGVIQSPRHLIKEKRETATLKCYPIPRHDTVYWYQQGPGQDPQFLISFYEKMQSDKGSIPDRFSAQQFSDYHSELNMSSLELGDSALYFCASSLTGTGVSGYTFGSGTRLTVV.

The rearrangement links TRBV25-1 to TRBJ1-4; 10 nucleotides align to TRBD1. The germline gives CDR1 MGHDK, CDR2 SYGVNS. CDR3 size: 16 residues. V shed 1 base and J 5 bases; nucleotides not matched to a gene: 4. CDR3 residues: CASSEWVGQGNEKLFF. CDR3 DNA sequence: TGTGCCAGCAGTGAATGGGTGGGACAGGGGAATGAAAAACTGTTTTTT.

This clone has a count of ten or more. This chain connects TRBV29-1 to TRBJ2-7; 7 bases map to TRBD2. The CDR3 is 19 residues long. The germline CDR1 and CDR2 sequences are SQVTM and ANQGSEA. V shed 1 base, J shed 2 bases, and the junction held 20 bases outside the gene matches. The CDR3 DNA reads TGCAGCGTTGAAGTATCGGTGCTGGGGAGGGCCCACCGGCCCTACGAGCAGTACTTC. This sequence encodes CSVEVSVLGRAHRPYEQYF.

This chain links TRBV9 with TRBJ1-3, with 8 bases that match TRBD1. This CDR3 is built from 15 residues. V shed 3 bases and J 2 bases; nucleotides not matched to a gene: 4. Germline-derived CDR1 and CDR2 are SGDLS and YYNGEE. CDR3 sequence reads: CASSGTGGTGNTIYF. CDR3 nucleotides: TGTGCCAGCAGCGGAACAGGGGGTACTGGAAACACCATATATTTT.

This chain connects TRBV7-8 to TRBJ2-7, with D perhaps assigned TRBD1 or TRBD2 (5 bases each). Trimming took off 0 bases at V and 3 bases at J, with 9 bases between the two ends. Germline V lookup: CDR1 SGHVS, CDR2 FQNEAQ. This CDR3 is built from 14 residues. CDR3 residues: CASSLARDLYEQYF. The CDR3 DNA reads as TGTGCCAGCAGCTTAGCAAGGGACCTCTACGAGCAGTACTTC. Looking up the rest from reference TRBV7-8 and TRBJ2-7 gives the full variable domain: GAGVSQSPRYKVAKRGQDVALRCDPISGHVSLFWYQQALGQGPEFLTYFQNEAQLDKSGLPSDRFFAERPEGSVSTLKIQRTQQEDSAVYLCASSLARDLYEQYFGPGTRLTVT.

A note on this clone: At one of its ends the junction is not consistent with the germline gene, which may arise from a read error. The chain combines TRBV18 with TRBJ2-6, with D possibly matching TRBD1 (5 bases). From germline, CDR1 is KGHSH and CDR2 LQKENI. This CDR3 has 14 amino acids. Written as DNA, the CDR3 is TGTGCCAGCTCATCACCGCAGGGTGCCAACGTCCTGACTTTC. It codes for CASSSPQGANVLTF.